This TCR beta chain was sequenced for a study of T-cell memory formation after mild COVID-19 (dated by TCRdb to the early 2020s). Turning to the overall study: TCR sequence clusters from the two donors were largely donor specific. Two young, previously healthy adult volunteers made up the cohort, one male and one female. In a couple of donors, T-cell clones that expanded and contracted after mild COVID-19 were followed by sequencing TCRalpha and TCRbeta repertoires longitudinally. What the authors observed across the whole study: Contracting CD4+ clones turned up mainly in the CM and EM memory subsets, whereas EMRA was where CD8+ clones were enriched. From day 15 to 85, contracting clones showed balanced CD4/CD8 phenotypes, whereas a second wave of clones that expanded from day 15 to 37 leaned towards CD4+. SARS-CoV-2 specificity of the second-wave clones peaking on day 37 was not confirmed. The study covered only a couple of mild cases, and larger cohorts including severe cases with pre-infection samples were considered necessary. Some responding clones were detected in pre-infection memory, which suggested that pre-existing cross-reactive memory T cells had joined the SARS-CoV-2 response.

Sequenced using an Illumina NovaSeq 6000. TCRalpha and TCRbeta cDNA libraries were built by 5'RACE with constant-segment primers, adding sample barcodes and unique molecular identifiers. RNA was extracted from every sample with Trizol reagent. The libraries were amplified in two PCR steps, and the second step added a second sample barcode and Illumina TruSeq adapters. Libraries were sequenced on an Illumina NovaSeq with 2 x 150 bp paired-end reads. For the original study's pipeline: Demultiplexing of reads and collapsing into UMI-guided consensus sequences were performed with migec v1.2.7. With mixcr v2.1.11, UMI consensuses were aligned to TRA and TRB V and J templates and assembled into clonotypes. Clonotypes were classified as expanded or contracted when called significant by both edgeR and NoisET, with noise models trained on biological replicates. edgeR calls used a false discovery rate-adjusted p below 0.01 and a log2 fold-change threshold of 1. As an exploratory analysis of dynamics, PCA with hierarchical clustering was applied to max-normalized trajectories of the 1000 most abundant clonotypes. Separately sequenced CD4+ and CD8+ repertoires were used to assign a CD4 or CD8 phenotype to each responding clone. TCRdb passed the public sequencing reads through fastp at Q25 and MiXCR, retaining productive beta sequences. Identical CDR3 protein sequences are pooled into one entry, listed with their most common genes and DNA. TCRdb's processing, not the authors' own work, is the source of the V and J calls. Across this sample there are about 340,000 distinct CDR3 sequences, with 20% seen only once. The ten most abundant clones make up around a fifth of the sample.

This clonotype was counted a few times. Its antigen has not been determined. Base qualities are not recorded, but no much larger clone differs from it by a single base. PBMCs were isolated by Ficoll-Paque density gradient centrifugation. At the junction V is shortened by 4 bases and J by 2 bases, with 13 bases in between. According to the germline V gene, CDR1 reads SGHRS and CDR2 reads YFSETQ. The CDR3 numbers 15 residues from cysteine through phenylalanine. Just CDR3 DNA is preserved here, 45 bases in frame from base 1. The chain couples TRBV5-1 to TRBJ2-1, with the D gene not clear enough to name. Sequencing used PBMCs or a T cell subset sorted from them (not recorded which). The receptor's source is a man aged 18 to 29 who had mild COVID-19 (a few samples of this study predate the infection). The sample titles of this study are shuffled in the database, so cell type and time point are left out; the donor was told from shared clones. The CDR3 corresponds to CASSPSPGAYNEQFF. DNA sequence: TGCGCCAGCAGCCCCTCGCCCGGAGCCTACAATGAGCAGTTCTTC.